A selection of T cell receptor beta chains follows, all from one sample in a study of blood T cells in healthy people across ages. TCRdb called the 5' RACE reads again in MiXCR, with one record for every CDR3 protein. This sample has about 1.8 million distinct CDR3 sequences, with roughly 50% found just once. The sequencing sample was made of blood. These receptors were collected from a woman in her thirties or forties in good health. CDR3s include the opening cysteine and the closing phenylalanine or tryptophan. The D gene is left open where the match is weak. A row's size may be missing; if present it is once, few, many or a size class.

abundance,v_gene,j_gene,d_gene,CDR3nt,CDR3aa
-,TRBV20-1,TRBJ2-3,TRBD1,TGCAGTGCCAACCCGGGACAGCAGGGCGCAGATACGCAGTATTTT,CSANPGQQGADTQYF
many,TRBV7-2,TRBJ2-7,-,TGTGCCAGCAGCCCCCCAACCTACGAGCAGTACTTC,CASSPPTYEQYF
-,TRBV12-3/TRBV12-4,TRBJ2-5,TRBD2,TGTGCCAGTAGTATTAGCGGGGGTGGGTTTGAGACCCAGTACTTC,CASSISGGGFETQYF
-,TRBV13,TRBJ2-2,TRBD1,TGTGCCAGCAGCTCCCATCCTGGGACAGGGGGTACCGGGGAGCTGTTTTTT,CASSSHPGTGGTGELFF
once,TRBV12-3/TRBV12-4,TRBJ1-1,TRBD1,TGTGCCAGCAGGGGGACAGTTACTGAAGCTTTCTTT,CASRGTVTEAFF
-,TRBV28,TRBJ2-3,-,TGTGCCAGCAGTTTGGGGGGTAGCACAGATATGCAGTATTTT,CASSLGGSTDMQYF
-,TRBV11-2,TRBJ2-5,-,TGTGCCAGCAGCTTAGAGGCCAGGTACCAAGAGACCCAGTACTTC,CASSLEARYQETQYF
-,TRBV3-1,TRBJ2-3,-,TGTGCCAGCGGCCATAGGCGGAGCACAGATACGCAGTATTTT,CASGHRRSTDTQYF
few,TRBV6-5,TRBJ2-3,-,TGTGCCAGCAAGGAAGGGGTCACAGATACGCAGTATTTT,CASKEGVTDTQYF
few,TRBV27,TRBJ2-7,-,TGTGCCAGCAGTCCCCACAGGGTCCACGAGCAGTACTTC,CASSPHRVHEQYF
-,TRBV27,TRBJ2-7,-,TGTGCCAGCAGTCCACAAGTGTCTGGCGAGCAGTACTTC,CASSPQVSGEQYF
-,TRBV20-1,TRBJ1-5,TRBD1,TGCAGTGCTAGAGAACTTGGCAGGGGGGGGAATAGCAATCAGGCCCAGCATTTT,CSARELGRGGNSNQAQHF
few,TRBV7-9,TRBJ2-1,TRBD2,TGTGCCAGCAGTCGGACTAGCGGGGGTCTCAGTGAGCAGTTCTTC,CASSRTSGGLSEQFF
-,TRBV6-6,TRBJ2-3,TRBD2,TGTGCCAGCAGAGGAGGGCTCGGGACTAGCGAGACAGATACGCAGTATTTT,CASRGGLGTSETDTQYF
few,TRBV7-9,TRBJ2-3,-,TGTGCCAGCACTCTCACACGTCTAGGCACAGATACGCAGTATTTT,CASTLTRLGTDTQYF
few,TRBV5-1,TRBJ2-7,-,TGCGCCAGCCGGAGGGGAACCTACGAGCAGTACTTC,CASRRGTYEQYF
-,TRBV5-1,TRBJ2-5,-,TGCGCCAGCAGCCGGGAGGGGACAGCAAACAATGAGCAGTACTTC,CASSREGTANNEQYF
-,TRBV7-2,TRBJ2-3,TRBD2,TGTGCCAGCAGCTTTGGGGTAGCGGGGGGCGGGGGTGATACGCAGTATTTT,CASSFGVAGGGGDTQYF
-,TRBV7-2,TRBJ2-1,TRBD1,TGTGCCAGCAGCTTAGCGGGACAGATTCTAGGAGACAATGAGCAGTTCTTC,CASSLAGQILGDNEQFF
-,TRBV20-1,TRBJ1-3,-,TGCAGTGCTAGGGCAGCCTCTGGAAACACCATATATTTT,CSARAASGNTIYF
many,TRBV27,TRBJ2-5,-,TGTGCCAGCAGCTTAAACGGCGAAGAGACCCAGTACTTC,CASSLNGEETQYF
few,TRBV7-2,TRBJ2-7,-,TGTGCCAGCAGCTTTAATGCGGGCTCCTACGAGCAGTACTTC,CASSFNAGSYEQYF
-,TRBV9,TRBJ2-5,TRBD2,TGTGCCAGCAGCACGACTAGCGGGGGAGGCAATGAGCAGTACTTC,CASSTTSGGGNEQYF
many,TRBV20-1,TRBJ2-3,TRBD1,TGCAGTGCTAGACCGTCCGGGACAGGGGGTAGGACAGATACGCAGTATTTT,CSARPSGTGGRTDTQYF
-,TRBV6-6,TRBJ2-7,-,TGTGCCAGCAGTTACTCGAATAGGGTCAGTAAAACCTACGAGCAGTACTTC,CASSYSNRVSKTYEQYF
once,TRBV24-1,TRBJ2-3,TRBD1,TGTGCCACCAGTGATCGTACGGACAGGCTCGGGACAGATACGCAGTATTTT,CATSDRTDRLGTDTQYF
-,TRBV7-2,TRBJ2-6,-,TGTGCCAGCAGCCTACTTGGCGCCTCTGGGGCCAACGTCCTGACTTTC,CASSLLGASGANVLTF
-,TRBV19,TRBJ2-7,TRBD2,TGTGCCAGTAGTATTGGGGCTAGCGGAAGCTACGAGCAGTACTTC,CASSIGASGSYEQYF
few,TRBV7-2,TRBJ2-1,TRBD1,TGTGCCACCATGTTAACGGGACAGGGGTTCTACAATGAGCAGTTCTTC,CATMLTGQGFYNEQFF
few,TRBV4-3,TRBJ2-1,-,TGCGCCAGCAGCCCCCGGTATGGCCCCAGCTCCTACAATGAGCAGTTCTTC,CASSPRYGPSSYNEQFF
few,TRBV6-4,TRBJ2-3,-,TGTGCTAGCAGTGGCCTCAGGGGCGATACGCAGTATTTT,CASSGLRGDTQYF
few,TRBV7-9,TRBJ1-1,-,TGTGCCAGCAACGGACGGTTGAACACTGAAGCTTTCTTT,CASNGRLNTEAFF
-,TRBV7-9,TRBJ2-2,-,TGTGCCAGCAGCTTTCGCGACGGGGGGGAGCTGTTTTTT,CASSFRDGGELFF
few,TRBV20-1,TRBJ2-1,TRBD1,TGCAGTGCACGACGGACAGGGGGAAGGAATGAGCAGTTCTTC,CSARRTGGRNEQFF
-,TRBV29-1,TRBJ2-1,TRBD1,TGCAGCAGACAGGGGGCAAACAATGAGCAGTTCTTC,CSRQGANNEQFF
-,TRBV27,TRBJ2-3,-,TGTGCCAGCAGTTCTAGGACACTTAGCACAGATACGCAGTATTTT,CASSSRTLSTDTQYF
few,TRBV2,TRBJ2-7,-,TGTGCCAGCATCTCAGCCACCTACGAGCAGTACTTC,CASISATYEQYF
-,TRBV20-1,TRBJ2-7,TRBD1,TGCAGTGCTAGACCGGGACAGGAGAGCTCCTACGAGCAGTACTTC,CSARPGQESSYEQYF
-,TRBV11-3,TRBJ2-3,-,TGTGCCAGCAGCATCGACTCCGGCACAGATACGCAGTATTTT,CASSIDSGTDTQYF
few,TRBV12-3/TRBV12-4,TRBJ2-1,TRBD1,TGTGCCAGCTCACTGACAGGGGCTTCCTACAATGAGCAGTTCTTC,CASSLTGASYNEQFF
-,TRBV29-1,TRBJ1-4,-,TGCAGCGTTAGGGGCGATGAAAAACTGTTTTTT,CSVRGDEKLFF